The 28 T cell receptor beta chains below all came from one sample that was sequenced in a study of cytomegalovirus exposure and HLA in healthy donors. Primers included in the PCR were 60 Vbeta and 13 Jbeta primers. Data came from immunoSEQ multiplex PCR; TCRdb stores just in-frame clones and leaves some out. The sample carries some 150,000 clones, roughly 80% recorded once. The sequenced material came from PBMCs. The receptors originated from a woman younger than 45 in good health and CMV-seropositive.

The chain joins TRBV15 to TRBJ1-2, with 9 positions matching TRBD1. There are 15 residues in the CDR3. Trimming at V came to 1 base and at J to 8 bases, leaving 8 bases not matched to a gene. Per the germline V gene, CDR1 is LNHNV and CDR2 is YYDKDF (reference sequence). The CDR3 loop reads CATSRGYDRGSGYTF. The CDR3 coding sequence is TGTGCCACCAGCAGAGGGTATGACAGGGGGTCCGGCTACACCTTC.

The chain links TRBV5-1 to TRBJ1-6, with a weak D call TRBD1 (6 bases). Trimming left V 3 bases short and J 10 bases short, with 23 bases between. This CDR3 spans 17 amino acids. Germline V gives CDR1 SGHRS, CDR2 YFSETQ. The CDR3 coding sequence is TGCGCCAGCAGCTCAATGCCCCCCAAACAGGGTTCATCACCCCTCCACTTT. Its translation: CASSSMPPKQGSSPLHF. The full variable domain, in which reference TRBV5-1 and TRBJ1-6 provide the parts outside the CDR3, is KAGVTQTPRYLIKTRGQQVTLSCSPISGHRSVSWYQQTPGQGLQFLFEYFSETQRNKGNFPGRFSGRQFSNSRSEMNVSTLELGDSALYLCASSSMPPKQGSSPLHFGNGTRLTVT.

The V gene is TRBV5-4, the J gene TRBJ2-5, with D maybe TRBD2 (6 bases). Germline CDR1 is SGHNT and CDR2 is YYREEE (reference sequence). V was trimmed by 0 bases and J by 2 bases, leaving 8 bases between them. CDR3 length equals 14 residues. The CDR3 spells CASSLGREQETQYF. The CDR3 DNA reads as TGTGCCAGCAGCTTGGGCCGGGAGCAAGAGACCCAGTACTTC.

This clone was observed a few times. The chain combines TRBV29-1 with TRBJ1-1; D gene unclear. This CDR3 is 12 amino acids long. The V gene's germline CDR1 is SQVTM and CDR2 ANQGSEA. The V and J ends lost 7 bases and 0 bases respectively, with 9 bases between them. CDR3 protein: CSARRLNTEAFF. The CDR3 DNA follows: TGCAGCGCCCGCCGGTTGAACACTGAAGCTTTCTTT.

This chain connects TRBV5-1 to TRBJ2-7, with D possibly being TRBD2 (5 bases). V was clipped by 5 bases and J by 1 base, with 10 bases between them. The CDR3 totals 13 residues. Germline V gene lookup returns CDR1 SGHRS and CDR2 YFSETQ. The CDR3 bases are TGCGCCAGCAGTAGCGAGGGTTCCTACGAGCAGTACTTC. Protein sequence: CASSSEGSYEQYF.

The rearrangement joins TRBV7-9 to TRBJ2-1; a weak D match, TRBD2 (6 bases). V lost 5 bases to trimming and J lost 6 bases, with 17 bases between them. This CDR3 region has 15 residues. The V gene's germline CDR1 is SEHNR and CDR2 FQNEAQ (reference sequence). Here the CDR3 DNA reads TGTGCCAGCAGCCCTTCCGGGACTCCGATCAATGAGCAGTTCTTC. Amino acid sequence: CASSPSGTPINEQFF.

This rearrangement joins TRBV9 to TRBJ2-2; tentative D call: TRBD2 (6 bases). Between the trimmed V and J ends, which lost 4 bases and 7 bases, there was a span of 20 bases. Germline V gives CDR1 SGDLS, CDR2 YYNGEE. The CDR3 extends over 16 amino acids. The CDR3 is CASSSAGRRGIGELFF. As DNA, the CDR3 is TGTGCCAGCAGCTCTGCCGGGCGGCGGGGCATCGGGGAGCTGTTTTTT.

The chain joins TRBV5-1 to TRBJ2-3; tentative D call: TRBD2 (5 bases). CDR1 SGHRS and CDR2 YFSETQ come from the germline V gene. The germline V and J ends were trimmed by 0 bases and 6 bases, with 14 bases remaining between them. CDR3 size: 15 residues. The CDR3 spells CASSLGVFTGDTQYF. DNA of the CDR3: TGCGCCAGCAGCTTGGGGGTTTTCACGGGGGATACGCAGTATTTT. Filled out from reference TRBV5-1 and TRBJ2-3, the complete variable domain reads KAGVTQTPRYLIKTRGQQVTLSCSPISGHRSVSWYQQTPGQGLQFLFEYFSETQRNKGNFPGRFSGRQFSNSRSEMNVSTLELGDSALYLCASSLGVFTGDTQYFGPGTRLTVL.

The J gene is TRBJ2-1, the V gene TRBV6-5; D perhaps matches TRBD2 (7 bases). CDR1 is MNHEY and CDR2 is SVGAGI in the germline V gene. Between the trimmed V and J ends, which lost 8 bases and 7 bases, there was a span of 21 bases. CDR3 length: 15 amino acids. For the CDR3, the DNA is TGTGCCAGCCATAGGGGGAAGGGGGGGCCTAATGAGCAGTTCTTC. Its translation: CASHRGKGGPNEQFF.

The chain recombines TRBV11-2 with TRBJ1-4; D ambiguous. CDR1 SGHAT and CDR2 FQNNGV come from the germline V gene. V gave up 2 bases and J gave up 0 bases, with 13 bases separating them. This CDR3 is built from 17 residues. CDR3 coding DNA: TGTGCCAGCAGCTTAAAAACGGGGTTCTCAACTAATGAAAAACTGTTTTTT. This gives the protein CASSLKTGFSTNEKLFF.

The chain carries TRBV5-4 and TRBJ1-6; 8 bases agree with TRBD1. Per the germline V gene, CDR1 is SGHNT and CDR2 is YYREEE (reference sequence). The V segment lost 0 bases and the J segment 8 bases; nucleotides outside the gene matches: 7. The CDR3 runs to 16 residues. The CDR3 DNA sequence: TGTGCCAGCAGCTTGGATGCAGGGGGCCTTTATTCACCCCTCCACTTT. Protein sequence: CASSLDAGGLYSPLHF.

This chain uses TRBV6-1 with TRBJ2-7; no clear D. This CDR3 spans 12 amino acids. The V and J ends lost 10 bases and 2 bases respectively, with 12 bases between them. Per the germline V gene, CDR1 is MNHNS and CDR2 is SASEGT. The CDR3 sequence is CATLRGAYEQYF. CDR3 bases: TGTGCCACCCTCCGAGGAGCCTACGAGCAGTACTTC.

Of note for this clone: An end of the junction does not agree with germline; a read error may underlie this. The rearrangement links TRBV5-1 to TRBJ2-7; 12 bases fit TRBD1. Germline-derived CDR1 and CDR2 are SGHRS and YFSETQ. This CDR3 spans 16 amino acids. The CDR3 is CASSGGTGGWSYEQYF. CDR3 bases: TGCGCCAGCAGCGGCGGGACAGGGGGCTGGTCCTATGAGCAGTACTTC.

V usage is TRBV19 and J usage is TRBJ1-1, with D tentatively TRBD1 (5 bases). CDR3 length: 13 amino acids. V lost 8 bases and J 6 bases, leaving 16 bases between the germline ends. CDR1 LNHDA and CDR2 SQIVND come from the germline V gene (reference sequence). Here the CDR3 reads CASGWTPSAEAFF. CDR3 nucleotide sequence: TGTGCCAGTGGATGGACACCCTCGGCTGAAGCTTTCTTT.

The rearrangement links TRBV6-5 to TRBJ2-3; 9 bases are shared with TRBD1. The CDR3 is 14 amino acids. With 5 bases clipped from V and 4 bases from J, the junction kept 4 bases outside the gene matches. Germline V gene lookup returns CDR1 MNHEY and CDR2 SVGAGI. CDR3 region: CASSPTGGADTQYF. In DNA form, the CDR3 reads TGTGCCAGCAGTCCTACAGGGGGCGCAGATACGCAGTATTTT.

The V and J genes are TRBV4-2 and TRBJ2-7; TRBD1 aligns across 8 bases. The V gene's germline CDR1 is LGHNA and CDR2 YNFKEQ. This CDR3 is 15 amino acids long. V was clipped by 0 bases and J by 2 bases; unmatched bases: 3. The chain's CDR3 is CASSQDPDRAYEQYF. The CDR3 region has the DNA TGTGCCAGCAGCCAAGATCCGGACAGGGCCTACGAGCAGTACTTC.

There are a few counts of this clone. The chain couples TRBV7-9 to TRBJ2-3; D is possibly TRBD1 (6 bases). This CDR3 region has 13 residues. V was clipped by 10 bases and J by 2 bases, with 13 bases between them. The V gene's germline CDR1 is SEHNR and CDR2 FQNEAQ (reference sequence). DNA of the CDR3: TGTGCCAACCAACAGGGCCCCACAGATACGCAGTATTTT. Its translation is CANQQGPTDTQYF.

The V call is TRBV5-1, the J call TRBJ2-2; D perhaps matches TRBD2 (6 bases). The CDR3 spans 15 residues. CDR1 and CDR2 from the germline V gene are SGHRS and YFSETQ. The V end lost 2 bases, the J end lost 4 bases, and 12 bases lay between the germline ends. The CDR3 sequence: CASSFGDFSTGELFF. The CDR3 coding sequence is TGCGCCAGCAGCTTTGGGGACTTCTCCACCGGGGAGCTGTTTTTT.

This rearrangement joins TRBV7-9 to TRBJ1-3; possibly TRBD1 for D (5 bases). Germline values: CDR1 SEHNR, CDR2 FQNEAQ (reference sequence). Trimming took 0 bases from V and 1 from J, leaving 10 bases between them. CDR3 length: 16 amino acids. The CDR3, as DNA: TGTGCCAGCAGCTTAGCGCTCGGGGGATCTGGAAACACCATATATTTT. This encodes CASSLALGGSGNTIYF.

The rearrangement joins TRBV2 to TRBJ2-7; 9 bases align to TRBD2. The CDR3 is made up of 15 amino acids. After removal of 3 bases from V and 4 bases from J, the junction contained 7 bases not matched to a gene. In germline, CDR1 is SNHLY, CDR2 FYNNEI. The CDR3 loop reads CASSDPRLAAYEQYF. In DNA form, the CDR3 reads TGTGCCAGCAGTGATCCGAGACTAGCGGCTTACGAGCAGTACTTC.

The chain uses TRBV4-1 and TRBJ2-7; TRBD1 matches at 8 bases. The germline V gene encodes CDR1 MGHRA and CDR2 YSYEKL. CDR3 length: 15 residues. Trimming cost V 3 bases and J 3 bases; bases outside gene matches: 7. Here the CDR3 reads CASSHGQGGHYEQYF. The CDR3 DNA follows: TGCGCCAGCAGCCACGGACAGGGTGGGCACTACGAGCAGTACTTC.

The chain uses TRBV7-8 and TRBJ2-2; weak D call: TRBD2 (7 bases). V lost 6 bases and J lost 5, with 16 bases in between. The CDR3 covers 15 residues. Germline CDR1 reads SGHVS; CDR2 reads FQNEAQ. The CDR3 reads CASRARGPLTGELFF. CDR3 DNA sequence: TGTGCCAGCAGGGCGCGGGGGCCATTAACCGGGGAGCTGTTTTTT.

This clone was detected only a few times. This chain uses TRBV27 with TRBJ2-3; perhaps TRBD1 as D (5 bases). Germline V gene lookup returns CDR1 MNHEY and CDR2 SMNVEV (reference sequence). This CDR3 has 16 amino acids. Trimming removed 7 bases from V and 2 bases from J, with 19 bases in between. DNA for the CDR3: TGTGCCAGCACCGGAACTGTGGGGCCCGTCACAGATACGCAGTATTTT. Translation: CASTGTVGPVTDTQYF.

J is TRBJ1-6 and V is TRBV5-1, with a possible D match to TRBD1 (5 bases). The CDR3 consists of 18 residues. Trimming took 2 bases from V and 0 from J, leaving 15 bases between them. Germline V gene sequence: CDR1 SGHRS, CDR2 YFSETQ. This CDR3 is CASSLWFRGGSYNSPLHF. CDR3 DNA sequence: TGCGCCAGCAGCTTATGGTTTAGGGGTGGCTCCTATAATTCACCCCTCCACTTT.

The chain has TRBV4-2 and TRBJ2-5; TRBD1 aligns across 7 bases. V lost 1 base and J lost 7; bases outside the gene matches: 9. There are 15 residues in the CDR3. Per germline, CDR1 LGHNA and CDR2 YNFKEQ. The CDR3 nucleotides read TGTGCCAGCAGCCAAGTATCAAGGGGGCTGGGGACCCAGTACTTC. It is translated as CASSQVSRGLGTQYF.

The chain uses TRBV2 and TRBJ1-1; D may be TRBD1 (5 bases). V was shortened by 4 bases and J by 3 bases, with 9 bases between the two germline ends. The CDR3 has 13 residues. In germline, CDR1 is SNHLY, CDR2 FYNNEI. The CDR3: CASSARVDTEAFF. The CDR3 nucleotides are TGTGCCAGCAGTGCCAGGGTCGACACTGAAGCTTTCTTT.

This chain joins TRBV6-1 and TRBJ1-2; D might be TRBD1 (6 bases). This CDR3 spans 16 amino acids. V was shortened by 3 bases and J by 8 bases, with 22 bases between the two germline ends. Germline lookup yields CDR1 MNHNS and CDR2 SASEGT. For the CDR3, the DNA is TGTGCCAGCAGTGAGTCCCTGGGGGCGTTCTCTAAAGGCTACACCTTC. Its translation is CASSESLGAFSKGYTF.

CDR3 residues: CAISSRGLGPEQFF. CDR3 nucleotides: TGTGCCATCAGTAGCAGGGGATTGGGGCCCGAGCAGTTCTTC. This rearrangement joins TRBV10-3 to TRBJ2-1, with D perhaps matching TRBD1 (6 bases). This CDR3 has 14 residues. Trimming removed 5 bases at V and 10 bases at J, with 18 bases between. CDR1 and CDR2 from the germline V gene are ENHRY and SYGVKD.